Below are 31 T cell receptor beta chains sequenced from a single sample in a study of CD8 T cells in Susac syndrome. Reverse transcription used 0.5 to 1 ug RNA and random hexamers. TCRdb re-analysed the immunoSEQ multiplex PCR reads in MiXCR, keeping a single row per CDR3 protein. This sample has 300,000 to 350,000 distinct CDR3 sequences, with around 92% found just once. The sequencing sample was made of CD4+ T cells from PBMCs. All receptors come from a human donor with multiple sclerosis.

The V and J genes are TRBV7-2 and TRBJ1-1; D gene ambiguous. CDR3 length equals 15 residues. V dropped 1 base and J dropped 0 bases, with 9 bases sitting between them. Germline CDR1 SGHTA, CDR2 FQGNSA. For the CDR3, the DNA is TGTGCCAGCAGCTTAGGTCACGGTATGAACACTGAAGCTTTCTTT. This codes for CASSLGHGMNTEAFF.

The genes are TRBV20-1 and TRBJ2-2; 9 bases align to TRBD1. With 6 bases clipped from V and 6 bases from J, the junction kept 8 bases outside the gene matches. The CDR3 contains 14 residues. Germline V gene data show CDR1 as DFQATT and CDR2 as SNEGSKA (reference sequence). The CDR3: CSAKTGGAAGELFF. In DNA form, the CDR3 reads TGCAGTGCGAAAACAGGGGGCGCCGCCGGGGAGCTGTTTTTT.

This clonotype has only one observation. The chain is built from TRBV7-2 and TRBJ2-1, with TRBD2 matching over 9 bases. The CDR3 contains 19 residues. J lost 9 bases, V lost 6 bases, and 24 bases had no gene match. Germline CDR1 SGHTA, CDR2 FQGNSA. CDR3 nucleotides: TGTGCCAGCAGTCGGCCTAGCGGGGATACTGTGGGGCGAGGGGGTGAGCAGTTCTTC. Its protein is CASSRPSGDTVGRGGEQFF.

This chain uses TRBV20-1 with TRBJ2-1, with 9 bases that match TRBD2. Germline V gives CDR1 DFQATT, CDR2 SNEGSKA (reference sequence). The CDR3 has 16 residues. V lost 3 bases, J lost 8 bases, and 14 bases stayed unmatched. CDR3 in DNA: TGCAGTGCTAGTGCCCATCTAGCGGGGAGATTAGATGAGCAGTTCTTC. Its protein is CSASAHLAGRLDEQFF.

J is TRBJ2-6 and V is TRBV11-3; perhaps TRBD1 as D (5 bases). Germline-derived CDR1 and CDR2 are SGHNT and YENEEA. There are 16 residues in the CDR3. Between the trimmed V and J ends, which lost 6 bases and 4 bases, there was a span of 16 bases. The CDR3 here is CASSSEPGFGANVLTF. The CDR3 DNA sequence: TGTGCCAGCAGTTCCGAGCCAGGGTTCGGGGCCAACGTCCTGACTTTC.

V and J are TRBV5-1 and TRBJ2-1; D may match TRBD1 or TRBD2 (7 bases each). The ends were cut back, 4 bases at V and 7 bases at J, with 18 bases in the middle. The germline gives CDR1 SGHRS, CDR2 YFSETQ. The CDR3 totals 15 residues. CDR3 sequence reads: CASSEQGGGWNEQFF. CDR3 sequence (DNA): TGCGCCAGCAGCGAACAGGGAGGGGGCTGGAATGAGCAGTTCTTC.

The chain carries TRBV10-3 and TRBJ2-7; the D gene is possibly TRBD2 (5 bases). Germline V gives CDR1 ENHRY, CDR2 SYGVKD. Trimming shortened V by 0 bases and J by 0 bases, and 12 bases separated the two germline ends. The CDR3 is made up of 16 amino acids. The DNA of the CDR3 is TGTGCCATCAGTGAGTCCGGAATAGCGCGCTCCTACGAGCAGTACTTC. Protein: CAISESGIARSYEQYF.

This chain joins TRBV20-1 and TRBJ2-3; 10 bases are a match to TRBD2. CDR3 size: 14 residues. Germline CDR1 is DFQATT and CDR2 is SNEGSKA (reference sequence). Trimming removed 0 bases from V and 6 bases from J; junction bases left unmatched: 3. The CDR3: CSARESGRADTQYF. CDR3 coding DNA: TGCAGTGCTAGAGAGAGCGGGAGGGCCGATACGCAGTATTTT.

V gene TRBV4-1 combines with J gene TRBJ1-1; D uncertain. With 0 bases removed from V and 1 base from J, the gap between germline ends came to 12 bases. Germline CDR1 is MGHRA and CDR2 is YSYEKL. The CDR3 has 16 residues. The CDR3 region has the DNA TGCGCCAGCAGCCAAGATCCCGGAGAAAGGAACACTGAAGCTTTCTTT. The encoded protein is CASSQDPGERNTEAFF.

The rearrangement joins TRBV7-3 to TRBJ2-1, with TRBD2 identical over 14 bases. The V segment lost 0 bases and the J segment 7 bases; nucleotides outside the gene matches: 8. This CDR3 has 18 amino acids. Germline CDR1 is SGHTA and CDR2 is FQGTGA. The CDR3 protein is CASSLTPRTSGGRNEQFF. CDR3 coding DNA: TGTGCCAGCAGCTTAACCCCCCGGACTAGCGGGGGGCGGAATGAGCAGTTCTTC. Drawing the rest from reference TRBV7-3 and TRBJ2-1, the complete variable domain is GAGVSQTPSNKVTEKGKYVELRCDPISGHTALYWYRQSLGQGPEFLIYFQGTGAADDSGLPNDRFFAVRPEGSVSTLKIQRTERGDSAVYLCASSLTPRTSGGRNEQFFGPGTRLTVL.

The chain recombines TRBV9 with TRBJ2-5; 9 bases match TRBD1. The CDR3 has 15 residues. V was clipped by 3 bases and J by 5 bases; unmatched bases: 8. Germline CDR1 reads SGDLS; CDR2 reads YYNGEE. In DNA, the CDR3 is TGTGCCAGCAGCGGATACGGGACAGGGAGGGAGACCCAGTACTTC. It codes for CASSGYGTGRETQYF.

CDR3 amino acids: CASSIRGPGTEAFF. For the CDR3, the DNA is TGTGCCAGTAGTATCCGGGGCCCGGGGACGGAAGCTTTCTTT. This sequence joins TRBV19 and TRBJ1-1, with a tentative D call TRBD1 (5 bases). This CDR3 spans 14 amino acids. Germline V gene data show CDR1 as LNHDA and CDR2 as SQIVND (reference sequence). V was cut by 3 bases and J by 8 bases, with 16 bases left in between.

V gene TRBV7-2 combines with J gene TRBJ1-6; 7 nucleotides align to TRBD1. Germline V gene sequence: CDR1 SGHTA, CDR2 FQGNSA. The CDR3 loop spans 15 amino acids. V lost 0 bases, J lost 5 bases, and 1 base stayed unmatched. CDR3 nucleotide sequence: TGTGCCAGCAGCTTAGCACAGGGGAATAATTCACCCCTCCACTTT. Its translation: CASSLAQGNNSPLHF. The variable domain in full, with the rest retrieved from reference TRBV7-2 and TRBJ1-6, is GAGVSQSPSNKVTEKGKDVELRCDPISGHTALYWYRQSLGQGLEFLIYFQGNSAPDKSGLPSDRFSAERTGGSVSTLTIQRTQQEDSAVYLCASSLAQGNNSPLHFGNGTRLTVT.

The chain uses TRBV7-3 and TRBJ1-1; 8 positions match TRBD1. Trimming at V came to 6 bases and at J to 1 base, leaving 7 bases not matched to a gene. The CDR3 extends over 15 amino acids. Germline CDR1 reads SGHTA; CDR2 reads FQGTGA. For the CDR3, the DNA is TGTGCCAGCAGGAATACAGGGGGTCGGAACACTGAAGCTTTCTTT. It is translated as CASRNTGGRNTEAFF.

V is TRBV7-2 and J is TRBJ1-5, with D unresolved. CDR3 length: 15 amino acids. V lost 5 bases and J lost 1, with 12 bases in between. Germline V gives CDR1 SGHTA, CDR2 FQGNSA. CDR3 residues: CASSPTSISNQPQHF. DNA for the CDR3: TGTGCCAGCAGCCCGACGTCGATAAGCAATCAGCCCCAGCATTTT.

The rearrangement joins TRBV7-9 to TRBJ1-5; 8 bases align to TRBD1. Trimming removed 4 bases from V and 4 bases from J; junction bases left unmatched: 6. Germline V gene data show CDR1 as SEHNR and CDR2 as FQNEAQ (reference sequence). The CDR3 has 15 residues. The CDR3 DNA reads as TGTGCCAGCAGCTACTCGGGACAGGCTAATCAGCCCCAGCATTTT. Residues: CASSYSGQANQPQHF.

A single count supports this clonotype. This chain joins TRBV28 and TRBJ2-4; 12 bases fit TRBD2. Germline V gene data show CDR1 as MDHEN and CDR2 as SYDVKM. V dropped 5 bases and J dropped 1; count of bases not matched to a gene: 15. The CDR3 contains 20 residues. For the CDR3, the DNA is TGTGCCAGCAGTCTCCCGACTAGCGGGAGATTTGGTGTGGCCAAAAACATTCAGTACTTC. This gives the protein CASSLPTSGRFGVAKNIQYF.

In DNA, the CDR3 is TGTGCCAGCAGCCCCAGTAGCGGGATCCAAGAGACCCAGTACTTC. Translation gives CASSPSSGIQETQYF. V usage is TRBV11-3 and J usage is TRBJ2-5; 8 bases are shared with TRBD2. The CDR3 is 15 amino acids. Germline-derived CDR1 and CDR2 are SGHNT and YENEEA. With V trimmed by 5 bases and J by 1 base, 6 bases remained unmatched.

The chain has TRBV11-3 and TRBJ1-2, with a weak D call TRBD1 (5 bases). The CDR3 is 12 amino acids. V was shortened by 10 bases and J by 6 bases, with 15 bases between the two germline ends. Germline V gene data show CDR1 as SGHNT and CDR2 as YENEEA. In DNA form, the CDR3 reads TGTGCCACTCAGGGAACCTATGATGGCTACACCTTC. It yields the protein CATQGTYDGYTF. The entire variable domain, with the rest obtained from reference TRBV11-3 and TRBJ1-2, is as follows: EAGVVQSPRYKIIEKKQPVAFWCNPISGHNTLYWYLQNLGQGPELLIRYENEEAVDDSQLPKDRFSAERLKGVDSTLKIQPAELGDSAVYLCATQGTYDGYTFGSGTRLTVV.

CDR3 loop: CASSLAGQTNTEAFF. In nucleotides, the CDR3 is TGCGCCAGCAGCTTGGCGGGCCAGACGAACACTGAAGCTTTCTTT. The chain links TRBV5-1 to TRBJ1-1; D gene ambiguous. The V end was cut by 0 bases, the J end by 1 base, with 10 bases between. Germline CDR1 is SGHRS and CDR2 is YFSETQ. CDR3 size: 15 residues.

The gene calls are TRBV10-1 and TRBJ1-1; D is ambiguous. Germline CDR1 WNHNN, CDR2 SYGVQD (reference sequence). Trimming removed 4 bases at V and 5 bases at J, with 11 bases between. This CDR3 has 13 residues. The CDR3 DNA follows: TGCGCCAGCAGTGCGAGTAGGCAAACTGAAGCTTTCTTT. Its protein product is CASSASRQTEAFF.

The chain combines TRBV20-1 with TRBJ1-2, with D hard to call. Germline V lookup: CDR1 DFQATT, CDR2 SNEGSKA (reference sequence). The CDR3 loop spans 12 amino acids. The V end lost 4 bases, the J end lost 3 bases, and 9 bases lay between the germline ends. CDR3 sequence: CSAISTHYGYTF. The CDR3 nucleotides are TGCAGTGCTATATCCACACACTATGGCTACACCTTC.

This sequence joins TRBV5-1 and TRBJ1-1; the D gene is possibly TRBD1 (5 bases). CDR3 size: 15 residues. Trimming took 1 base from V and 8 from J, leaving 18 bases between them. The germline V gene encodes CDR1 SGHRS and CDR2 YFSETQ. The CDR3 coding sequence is TGCGCCAGCAGCTTGACGGCAGGGAGGACCGCCGAAGCTTTCTTT. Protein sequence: CASSLTAGRTAEAFF.

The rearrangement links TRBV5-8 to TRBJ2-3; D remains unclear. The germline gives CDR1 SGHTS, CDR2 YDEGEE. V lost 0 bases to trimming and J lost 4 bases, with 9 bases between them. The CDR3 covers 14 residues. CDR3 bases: TGTGCCAGCAGCTTGGGGTTGGTTTCAGATACGCAGTATTTT. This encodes CASSLGLVSDTQYF.

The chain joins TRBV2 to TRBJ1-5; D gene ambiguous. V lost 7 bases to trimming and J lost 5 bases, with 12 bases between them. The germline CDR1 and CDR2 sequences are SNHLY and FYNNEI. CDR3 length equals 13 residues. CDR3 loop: CASNSGGYQPQHF. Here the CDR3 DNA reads TGTGCCAGCAACAGCGGAGGGTATCAGCCCCAGCATTTT.

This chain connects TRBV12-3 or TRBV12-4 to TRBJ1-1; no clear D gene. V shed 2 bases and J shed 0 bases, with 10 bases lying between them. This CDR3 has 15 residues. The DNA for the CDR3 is TGTGCCAGCAGTTTAATCAGTCGGATGAACACTGAAGCTTTCTTT. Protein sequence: CASSLISRMNTEAFF.

Here the CDR3 reads CASSYSKGQGYGYTF. CDR3 coding DNA: TGTGCCAGCAGTTACTCGAAGGGACAGGGCTATGGCTACACCTTC. The chain combines TRBV6-5 with TRBJ1-2, with 9 bases that match TRBD1. Germline CDR1 reads MNHEY; CDR2 reads SVGAGI. V shed 0 bases and J 4 bases; nucleotides not matched to a gene: 3. CDR3 size: 15 residues.

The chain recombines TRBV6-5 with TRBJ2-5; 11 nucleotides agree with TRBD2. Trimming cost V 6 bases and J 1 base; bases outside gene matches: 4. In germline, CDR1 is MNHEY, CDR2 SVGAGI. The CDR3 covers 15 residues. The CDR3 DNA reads TGTGCCAGCAGACCGACTAGCGGGGCCCAAGAGACCCAGTACTTC. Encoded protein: CASRPTSGAQETQYF.

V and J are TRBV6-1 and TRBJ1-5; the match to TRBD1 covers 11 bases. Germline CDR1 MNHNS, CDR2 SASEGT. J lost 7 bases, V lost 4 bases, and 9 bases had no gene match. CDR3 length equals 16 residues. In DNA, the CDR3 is TGTGCCAGCAGTGCTCCGGGACAGGGGGTGGCACAGCCCCAGCATTTT. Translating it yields CASSAPGQGVAQPQHF.

Here the CDR3 DNA reads TGCAGTGCTAAGACGGACGTCCTAGCCTCCAAAAACATTCAGTACTTC. Translated: CSAKTDVLASKNIQYF. The chain recombines TRBV20-1 with TRBJ2-4, with D perhaps matching TRBD2 (5 bases). CDR1 DFQATT and CDR2 SNEGSKA come from the germline V gene (reference sequence). The CDR3 is 16 residues long. The V end was cut by 4 bases, the J end by 2 bases, with 18 bases between.

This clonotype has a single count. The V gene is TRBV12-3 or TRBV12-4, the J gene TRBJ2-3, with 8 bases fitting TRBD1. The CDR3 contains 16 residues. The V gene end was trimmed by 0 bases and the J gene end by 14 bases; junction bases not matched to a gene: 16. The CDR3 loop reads CASSLAPLRGRGRRYF. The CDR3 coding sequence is TGTGCCAGCAGTTTAGCCCCGTTGCGCGGCAGGGGGCGGAGGTATTTT.